Below are 29 T cell receptor beta chains sequenced from a single sample in a study of CD8 T cells in ankylosing spondylitis. Broader study findings: A TCR beta motif of under 10 highly homologous variants seemed to mark ankylosing spondylitis blood.

The antigens for these receptors are not known. TCRdb independently ran MiXCR on the 5' RACE reads; one entry per CDR3 protein. The data show 350,000 to 450,000 distinct CDR3 sequences, more than 25% seen once. Sequencing input: blood, either unsorted or a sorted T cell fraction (not recorded which). These receptors were collected from a male donor with ankylosing spondylitis.

In this sample, this clonotype turned up a few times. V usage is TRBV4-2 and J usage is TRBJ1-2, with D possibly being TRBD1 (5 bases). The germline gives CDR1 LGHNA, CDR2 YNFKEQ. V was trimmed by 1 base and J by 4 bases, leaving 10 bases between them. The CDR3 runs to 14 residues. CDR3 protein: CASSQALRGYGYTF. Written as DNA, the CDR3 is TGTGCCAGCAGCCAAGCTCTGAGGGGCTATGGCTACACCTTC.

This clonotype was picked up a small number of times. This chain uses TRBV5-1 with TRBJ2-1, with D possibly matching TRBD2 (6 bases). In germline, CDR1 is SGHRS, CDR2 YFSETQ. The CDR3 consists of 15 residues. Trimming removed 0 bases at V and 5 bases at J, with 12 bases between. The CDR3 region has the DNA TGCGCCAGCAGCTTGGCGATAGCGGAAAACAATGAGCAGTTCTTC. Translating it yields CASSLAIAENNEQFF.

The rearrangement uses TRBV20-1 and TRBJ2-1; 12 nucleotides match TRBD2. Germline V gives CDR1 DFQATT, CDR2 SNEGSKA (reference sequence). CDR3 length: 15 amino acids. J gave up 9 bases and V 5 bases, and 11 bases lay outside the gene matches. The CDR3 coding sequence is TGCAGTGCTCCTGAACTAGCGGGAGGTTCGGTTGAGCAGTTCTTC. It is translated as CSAPELAGGSVEQFF.

This clonotype was recorded a few times. The genes are TRBV20-1 and TRBJ2-2; 7 positions match TRBD1. J lost 1 base, V lost 5 bases, and 10 bases had no gene match. Germline V gives CDR1 DFQATT, CDR2 SNEGSKA (reference sequence). The CDR3 contains 16 residues. This CDR3 reads CSASVPGQLNTGELFF. CDR3 DNA sequence: TGCAGTGCTTCAGTCCCGGGACAGTTGAACACCGGGGAGCTGTTTTTT.

V usage is TRBV28 and J usage is TRBJ2-7, with D tentatively TRBD1 (6 bases). Germline CDR1 MDHEN, CDR2 SYDVKM. The V end lost 3 bases, the J end lost 9 bases, and 12 bases lay between the germline ends. The CDR3 extends over 12 amino acids. CDR3 amino acids: CASSFSGVPQYF. DNA for the CDR3: TGTGCCAGCAGTTTCTCAGGGGTGCCGCAGTACTTC.

CDR3 nucleotide sequence: TGCGCCAGCAGCTTCATCAGGACTAGCGGGAGCCGAGTCGATGAGCAGTTCTTC. This translates into CASSFIRTSGSRVDEQFF. The V call is TRBV5-1, the J call TRBJ2-1; 13 bases map to TRBD2. V was clipped by 2 bases and J by 8 bases; unmatched bases: 13. Germline CDR1 is SGHRS and CDR2 is YFSETQ. The CDR3 totals 18 residues.

This clonotype has only a few counts. This chain links TRBV20-1 with TRBJ2-7, with TRBD2 matching 11 bases. Germline V lookup: CDR1 DFQATT, CDR2 SNEGSKA (reference sequence). J was trimmed by 5 bases and V by 2 bases; bases with no gene match: 5. The CDR3 runs 14 residues. CDR3 in amino acids: CSARRLAGGHEQYV. CDR3 nucleotides: TGCAGTGCTAGACGGCTAGCGGGAGGACACGAGCAGTACGTC.

J is TRBJ1-3 and V is TRBV7-2, with TRBD1 as a possible D gene (5 bases). V was pared by 3 bases and J by 2 bases, with 8 bases between. This CDR3 region has 14 residues. The germline CDR1 and CDR2 sequences are SGHTA and FQGNSA. The CDR3 nucleotides read TGTGCCAGCAGCTTCGGGACTCCTGGAAACACCATATATTTT. Amino acid sequence: CASSFGTPGNTIYF. Together with reference TRBV7-2 and TRBJ1-3, the CDR3 gives the full variable domain: GAGVSQSPSNKVTEKGKDVELRCDPISGHTALYWYRQSLGQGLEFLIYFQGNSAPDKSGLPSDRFSAERTGGSVSTLTIQRTQQEDSAVYLCASSFGTPGNTIYFGEGSWLTVV.

The sample holds a few counts of this clonotype. The genes are TRBV20-1 and TRBJ1-1, with 7 positions matching TRBD1. CDR3 length: 15 residues. V trimming: 1 base; J trimming: 1 base; junction bases outside the gene matches: 6. CDR1 is DFQATT, CDR2 SNEGSKA, per germline (reference sequence). Written as DNA, the CDR3 is TGCAGTGCTAGAGCCCCGGGACAGAGGAACACTGAAGCTTTCTTT. The encoded protein is CSARAPGQRNTEAFF.

Many counts were recorded for this clonotype. DNA for the CDR3: TGTGCCAGCAGCTTAGATCCCGGTGGCAACTATGGCTACACCTTC. This codes for CASSLDPGGNYGYTF. The genes are TRBV11-2 and TRBJ1-2; D unresolved. CDR3 length: 15 residues. The V end lost 0 bases, the J end lost 2 bases, and 10 bases lay between the germline ends. Germline lookup yields CDR1 SGHAT and CDR2 FQNNGV.

This chain joins TRBV29-1 and TRBJ2-1, with a tentative D call TRBD2 (6 bases). V lost 4 bases, J lost 14 bases, and 15 bases lay in between. Looked up from germline, CDR1 is SQVTM and CDR2 is ANQGSEA. This CDR3 is 11 amino acids long. Written as DNA, the CDR3 is TGCAGCGTTGTAGCCCGGGACTGGGAGTTCTTC. Translated: CSVVARDWEFF.

The chain couples TRBV2 to TRBJ1-6; D is uncertain. The ends were cut back, 4 bases at V and 5 bases at J, with 12 bases in the middle. CDR1 is SNHLY and CDR2 is FYNNEI in the germline V gene. The CDR3 loop spans 15 amino acids. The chain's CDR3 is CASSGKGFDNSPLHF. The CDR3 nucleotides are TGTGCCAGCAGTGGGAAAGGGTTTGATAATTCACCCCTCCACTTT.

This chain joins TRBV10-3 and TRBJ2-5; 8 positions agree with TRBD2. Trimming took 6 bases from V and 7 from J; bases not matched to a gene: 13. The CDR3 is made up of 15 amino acids. The germline V gene has CDR1 ENHRY and CDR2 SYGVKD. The CDR3 here is CAIRGGREETATQYF. CDR3 DNA sequence: TGTGCCATCAGGGGAGGGCGGGAGGAGACCGCGACCCAGTACTTC.

The J gene is TRBJ1-1, the V gene TRBV29-1; TRBD1 is a possible D gene (6 bases). Looked up from germline, CDR1 is SQVTM and CDR2 is ANQGSEA. V was pared by 0 bases and J by 6 bases, with 17 bases between. There are 15 residues in the CDR3. The CDR3 reads CSVEDRGRGIAEAFF. The CDR3 DNA reads as TGCAGCGTTGAAGATCGGGGCAGGGGTATAGCTGAAGCTTTCTTT.

This chain links TRBV5-1 with TRBJ2-6; D uncertain. Germline values: CDR1 SGHRS, CDR2 YFSETQ. V was shortened by 2 bases and J by 0 bases, with 15 bases between the two germline ends. The CDR3 consists of 18 residues. The DNA for the CDR3 is TGCGCCAGCAGCTTTCGTCCGGTTTCCCACTCTGGGGCCAACGTCCTGACTTTC. Translation gives CASSFRPVSHSGANVLTF.

This clonotype was seen a few times. The chain is built from TRBV11-2 and TRBJ1-2; no firm D call. Trimming removed 2 bases at V and 5 bases at J, with 12 bases between. The CDR3 sequence is 14 residues long. Germline CDR1 reads SGHAT; CDR2 reads FQNNGV. Written as DNA, the CDR3 is TGTGCCAGCAGCTTAAGTACCGGCAAGTATGGCTACACCTTC. Translating it yields CASSLSTGKYGYTF.

This clonotype has at least ten counts. The rearrangement joins TRBV7-2 to TRBJ1-5; tentative D call: TRBD1 (5 bases). The CDR3 is 13 amino acids. Per the germline V gene, CDR1 is SGHTA and CDR2 is FQGNSA. V was pared by 1 base and J by 6 bases, with 7 bases between. The CDR3 here is CASSLGGAQPQHF. The CDR3 region has the DNA TGTGCCAGCAGCTTAGGAGGGGCTCAGCCCCAGCATTTT. The whole variable domain, remainder taken from reference TRBV7-2 and TRBJ1-5, is GAGVSQSPSNKVTEKGKDVELRCDPISGHTALYWYRQSLGQGLEFLIYFQGNSAPDKSGLPSDRFSAERTGGSVSTLTIQRTQQEDSAVYLCASSLGGAQPQHFGDGTRLSIL.

This clonotype has just a few counts. The V gene is TRBV3-1, the J gene TRBJ2-5; 12 bases agree with TRBD2. This CDR3 contains 17 residues. V dropped 3 bases and J dropped 5; count of bases not matched to a gene: 10. CDR1 and CDR2 from the germline V gene are LGHDT and YNNKEL (reference sequence). CDR3: CASSHSGLAGLQETQYF. CDR3 sequence (DNA): TGTGCCAGCAGCCACTCAGGACTAGCGGGATTGCAGGAGACCCAGTACTTC.

This clonotype was picked up a small number of times. V is TRBV12-3 or TRBV12-4 and J is TRBJ1-5; 10 bases agree with TRBD1. After removal of 5 bases from V and 2 bases from J, the junction contained 3 bases not matched to a gene. CDR3 size: 15 residues. The CDR3 protein is CASSTGTGGNQPQHF. The CDR3 bases are TGTGCCAGCAGTACCGGGACAGGGGGCAATCAGCCCCAGCATTTT.

The chain's CDR3 is CSARDWGFSTDTQYF. Here the CDR3 DNA reads TGCAGTGCTAGAGATTGGGGATTCAGCACAGATACGCAGTATTTT. The chain has TRBV20-1 and TRBJ2-3; no clear D gene. CDR1 is DFQATT and CDR2 is SNEGSKA in the germline V gene (reference sequence). The CDR3 totals 15 residues. Deletions cut 0 bases from V and 0 bases from J, with 10 bases between.

The gene calls are TRBV7-2 and TRBJ2-3, with 9 bases identical to TRBD2. CDR3 length: 17 residues. Germline CDR1 is SGHTA and CDR2 is FQGNSA. V lost 5 bases, J lost 1 base, and 10 bases stayed unmatched. The CDR3 DNA reads as TGTGCCAGCAGCGGCCGGACTAGCGCCCGTGGCACAGATACGCAGTATTTT. Amino acids: CASSGRTSARGTDTQYF.

This clonotype appeared a few times. The rearrangement joins TRBV2 to TRBJ1-2, with 8 bases aligning to TRBD1. CDR1 and CDR2 (germline): SNHLY, FYNNEI. The length of the CDR3 is 13 residues. Germline trimming cut 2 bases from V and 8 bases from J; bases unmatched to any gene: 4. The CDR3 DNA reads TGTGCCAGCAGTGAACAGGGGGCTGTGGGCTACACCTTC. The encoded protein is CASSEQGAVGYTF.

The rearrangement links TRBV20-1 to TRBJ2-1; no clear D. This CDR3 has 16 residues. V lost 0 bases to trimming and J lost 5 bases, with 17 bases between them. Germline lookup yields CDR1 DFQATT and CDR2 SNEGSKA (reference sequence). The CDR3 bases are TGCAGTGCTAGAGAGCCCCGAGGAACGGCGGACAATGAGCAGTTCTTC. Translation gives CSAREPRGTADNEQFF.

This chain connects TRBV10-3 to TRBJ1-6; no clear D. Per the germline V gene, CDR1 is ENHRY and CDR2 is SYGVKD. The CDR3 is made up of 12 amino acids. V lost 2 bases to trimming and J lost 14 bases, with 10 bases between them. CDR3 sequence: CAISEIAEALHF. CDR3 nucleotides: TGTGCCATCAGTGAGATAGCTGAGGCCCTCCACTTT.

CDR3 sequence reads: CASSLAAQGGYTF. CDR3 nucleotide sequence: TGTGCCAGCAGCTTAGCGGCCCAAGGTGGCTACACCTTC. The chain couples TRBV7-9 to TRBJ1-2, with D uncertain. The germline V gene encodes CDR1 SEHNR and CDR2 FQNEAQ (reference sequence). V was clipped by 0 bases and J by 7 bases, with 9 bases between them. This CDR3 contains 13 residues.

This chain links TRBV4-1 with TRBJ1-1; 9 bases line up with TRBD1. Trimming cost V 1 base and J 1 base; bases outside gene matches: 7. Germline V CDR1 and CDR2: MGHRA, YSYEKL. The CDR3 extends over 17 amino acids. The CDR3 spells CASSQAGQGRSNTEAFF. The CDR3 DNA sequence: TGCGCCAGCAGCCAAGCCGGACAGGGGCGTTCGAACACTGAAGCTTTCTTT.

This clonotype was seen only a few times. The chain has TRBV15 and TRBJ2-1; TRBD1 matches at 8 bases. Germline assignment: CDR1 LNHNV and CDR2 YYDKDF (reference sequence). With V trimmed by 0 bases and J by 12 bases, 4 bases remained unmatched. The CDR3 consists of 13 residues. The CDR3 reads CATSRDRTGRQFF. Written as DNA, the CDR3 is TGTGCCACCAGCAGAGATCGGACAGGGAGGCAGTTCTTC.

This clonotype has a handful of counts. The CDR3 DNA reads as TGTGCCAGCAGTCGCTCCTCCGGGACAGGGTATGGCTACACCTTC. Residues: CASSRSSGTGYGYTF. J is TRBJ1-2 and V is TRBV7-9; 9 bases align to TRBD1. From germline, CDR1 is SEHNR and CDR2 FQNEAQ (reference sequence). The CDR3 extends over 15 amino acids. V dropped 6 bases and J dropped 5; count of bases not matched to a gene: 10.

The gene calls are TRBV29-1 and TRBJ2-1, with a tentative D call TRBD2 (5 bases). The CDR3 contains 11 residues. Germline CDR1 is SQVTM and CDR2 is ANQGSEA. Trimming cost V 4 bases and J 8 bases, with 9 bases left between them. The CDR3 nucleotides are TGCAGCGTTGCCTCAGCGGATGAGCAGTTCTTC. It yields the protein CSVASADEQFF.